These 21 T cell receptor beta chains originate from one sample sequenced in a study of response to subunit inactivated influenza vaccine. TCRdb reprocessed the RT-PCR reads with MiXCR, giving one entry per CDR3 protein. Of approximately 700,000 distinct CDR3 sequences in the sample, around 14% were seen once. The specimen was PBMCs from blood, collected about 13 days after vaccination. The receptors here all came from a man aged 45-65 years who received an inactivated influenza vaccine.

The rearrangement uses TRBV6-1 and TRBJ1-3, with TRBD1 matching over 11 bases. Germline V gene lookup returns CDR1 MNHNS and CDR2 SASEGT. There are 14 residues in the CDR3. Trimming took 6 bases from V and 6 from J; bases not matched to a gene: 4. The CDR3 DNA is TGTGCCAGCAGACCCGGACAGGGGGCAAACACCATATATTTT. This gives the protein CASRPGQGANTIYF.

The V gene is TRBV28, the J gene TRBJ2-3, with 7 bases fitting TRBD1. The CDR3 spans 15 residues. V trimming: 4 bases; J trimming: 2 bases; junction bases outside the gene matches: 6. The V gene's germline CDR1 is MDHEN and CDR2 SYDVKM. The CDR3 protein is CASSSTGLYTDTQYF. CDR3 nucleotides: TGTGCCAGCAGTTCGACAGGGCTCTACACAGATACGCAGTATTTT.

Many counts were recorded for this clonotype. The chain carries TRBV10-3 and TRBJ2-7; 9 bases map to TRBD1. Germline V gene sequence: CDR1 ENHRY, CDR2 SYGVKD. The CDR3 extends over 14 amino acids. Trimming cost V 4 bases and J 0 bases; bases outside gene matches: 1. In nucleotides, the CDR3 is TGTGCCATCAGTGGGGGACAGGGCTCCTACGAGCAGTACTTC. Its translation is CAISGGQGSYEQYF.

The rearrangement uses TRBV5-1 and TRBJ2-5; 7 bases fit TRBD1. This CDR3 comprises 15 residues. Per the germline V gene, CDR1 is SGHRS and CDR2 is YFSETQ. Germline trimming cut 0 bases from V and 5 bases from J; bases unmatched to any gene: 7. The CDR3 DNA follows: TGCGCCAGCAGCTTGGGACAGGGAATCGGGGAGACCCAGTACTTC. This sequence encodes CASSLGQGIGETQYF.

The chain carries TRBV12-3 or TRBV12-4 and TRBJ2-3; no definite D call. The V gene lost 1 base and the J gene lost 7 bases, with 12 bases spanning the gap. The CDR3 runs 14 residues. The CDR3 DNA reads TGTGCCAGCAGTTTAGGGGCCCCATGGAATACGCAGTATTTT. Translated, it gives CASSLGAPWNTQYF.

CDR3 sequence reads: CASSQDQRFLNTEAFF. The CDR3 DNA reads TGCGCCAGCAGCCAAGATCAGAGGTTTTTGAACACTGAAGCTTTCTTT. The chain is built from TRBV4-3 and TRBJ1-1; D is unclear. The CDR3 consists of 16 residues. The V gene's germline CDR1 is LGHNA and CDR2 YSLEER. With 0 bases removed from V and 0 bases from J, the gap between germline ends came to 11 bases.

In its sample, this clonotype was seen many times. The chain links TRBV12-3 or TRBV12-4 to TRBJ2-3; D perhaps matches TRBD2 (6 bases). V lost 3 bases to trimming and J lost 0 bases, with 7 bases between them. The CDR3 runs to 14 residues. CDR3 region: CASSLRESTDTQYF. CDR3 DNA sequence: TGTGCCAGCAGTTTGCGGGAAAGCACAGATACGCAGTATTTT.

V is TRBV7-9 and J is TRBJ2-3; D is uncertain. CDR1 and CDR2 from the germline V gene are SEHNR and FQNEAQ (reference sequence). The CDR3 is 10 amino acids. The CDR3 region has the DNA TGTGCGTTCTCGGCAGATACGCAGTATTTT. Amino acid sequence: CAFSADTQYF.

In its sample, this clonotype was seen a few times. V and J are TRBV3-1 and TRBJ2-1; D perhaps matches TRBD2 (5 bases). V was trimmed by 2 bases and J by 2 bases, leaving 10 bases between them. CDR3 length: 15 amino acids. Germline V gene lookup returns CDR1 LGHDT and CDR2 YNNKEL (reference sequence). The DNA for the CDR3 is TGTGCCAGCAGCCAATACAGCGGACCCTACAATGAGCAGTTCTTC. It codes for CASSQYSGPYNEQFF.

In this sample, this clonotype turned up a few times. V gene TRBV10-3 combines with J gene TRBJ2-3; D is uncertain. There are 11 residues in the CDR3. Germline lookup yields CDR1 ENHRY and CDR2 SYGVKD. V lost 2 bases and J lost 5, with 2 bases in between. The CDR3 protein is CAISEIDTQYF. CDR3 DNA: TGTGCCATCAGTGAGATAGATACGCAGTATTTT.

This clonotype was seen more than once but under ten times. The chain employs TRBV12-3 or TRBV12-4 and TRBJ1-5; tentatively, D is TRBD1 (5 bases). Trimming took 4 bases from V and 5 from J, leaving 9 bases between them. This CDR3 spans 13 amino acids. The CDR3 reads CASSWDGYQPQHF. CDR3 nucleotide sequence: TGTGCCAGCAGTTGGGACGGTTATCAGCCCCAGCATTTT.

For this clonotype: This likely comes from a read error, as the CDR3 has no conserved phenylalanine or tryptophan at its end. This chain links TRBV5-1 with TRBJ1-6, with TRBD1 matching 9 bases. The CDR3 has 15 residues. Germline assignment: CDR1 SGHRS and CDR2 YFSETQ. The V gene end was trimmed by 1 base and the J gene end by 9 bases; junction bases not matched to a gene: 5. CDR3 sequence (DNA): TGCGCCAGCAGCTTGAAGGGACAGGGCGGTTCACCCCTCCACTTA. Translated, it gives CASSLKGQGGSPLHL.

This clonotype was counted only a few times. Written as DNA, the CDR3 is TGTGCCAGCAGCCCGACTAGCGGGCGAAGCACAGATACGCAGTATTTT. Amino acid sequence: CASSPTSGRSTDTQYF. V gene TRBV7-9 combines with J gene TRBJ2-3, with TRBD2 identical over 10 bases. Germline V gives CDR1 SEHNR, CDR2 FQNEAQ (reference sequence). This CDR3 has 16 residues. Germline trimming cut 5 bases from V and 0 bases from J; bases unmatched to any gene: 5.

This clonotype occurred a few times. The chain recombines TRBV7-2 with TRBJ1-5; D is unclear. Germline V gene sequence: CDR1 SGHTA, CDR2 FQGNSA. This CDR3 is built from 13 residues. Trimming removed 1 base at V and 9 bases at J, with 10 bases between. The CDR3, as DNA: TGTGCCAGCAGCTTAGGCCCCGAACGGCCCCAGCATTTT. Encoded protein: CASSLGPERPQHF.

This clonotype was observed a handful of times. The gene calls are TRBV20-1 and TRBJ2-3; D not resolved. V was cut by 3 bases and J by 5 bases, with 9 bases left in between. This CDR3 region has 12 residues. Germline CDR1 and CDR2: DFQATT and SNEGSKA (reference sequence). CDR3 sequence reads: CSASLGVDTQYF. The CDR3 DNA is TGCAGTGCTAGCCTTGGGGTAGATACGCAGTATTTT.

This clonotype came up a few times. The chain recombines TRBV12-3 or TRBV12-4 with TRBJ2-1, with D possibly being TRBD1 (7 bases). The CDR3 extends over 16 amino acids. The V end was cut by 3 bases, the J end by 5 bases, with 17 bases between. The CDR3 bases are TGTGCCAGCAGTTTGTCGGCCGGAGGGGGCGACAATGAGCAGTTCTTC. It yields the protein CASSLSAGGGDNEQFF.

V is TRBV3-1 and J is TRBJ2-2; 10 nucleotides agree with TRBD2. Germline V gives CDR1 LGHDT, CDR2 YNNKEL (reference sequence). The CDR3 is 20 amino acids. J was trimmed by 4 bases and V by 5 bases; bases with no gene match: 19. DNA for the CDR3: TGTGCCAGCAGCACCCGTGGTAGCGGGGGGAGGTCTCGGGGCACCGGGGAGCTGTTTTTT. Translated: CASSTRGSGGRSRGTGELFF.

This clonotype was seen more than once but under ten times. The chain combines TRBV3-1 with TRBJ2-1; perhaps D is TRBD1 or TRBD2 (5 bases each). V was cut by 3 bases and J by 0 bases, with 12 bases left in between. Germline V gene lookup returns CDR1 LGHDT and CDR2 YNNKEL (reference sequence). The CDR3 is made up of 16 amino acids. The CDR3 nucleotides read TGTGCCAGCAGCCAGCCGGGACGCCACTCCTACAATGAGCAGTTCTTC. This codes for CASSQPGRHSYNEQFF.

V gene TRBV4-2 combines with J gene TRBJ2-3; D may be TRBD2 (6 bases). The CDR3 extends over 14 amino acids. Germline V gene data show CDR1 as LGHNA and CDR2 as YNFKEQ. V was clipped by 2 bases and J by 1 base, with 7 bases between them. CDR3 bases: TGTGCCAGCAGCCAAAAGCGGGGCACAGATACGCAGTATTTT. Its protein product is CASSQKRGTDTQYF.

This chain connects TRBV7-2 to TRBJ1-6; no reliable D call. The V gene's germline CDR1 is SGHTA and CDR2 FQGNSA. V lost 4 bases to trimming and J lost 7 bases, with 14 bases between them. This CDR3 region has 15 residues. The CDR3 protein is CASSYPGLENSPLHF. DNA for the CDR3: TGTGCCAGCAGCTATCCAGGCCTTGAGAATTCACCCCTCCACTTT.

In this sample, this clonotype turned up many times. An end of the junction differs from the germline gene, which may be a read error. The chain has TRBV7-9 and TRBJ1-2, with D perhaps TRBD1 (6 bases). Germline V CDR1 and CDR2: SEHNR, FQNEAQ (reference sequence). CDR3 size: 11 residues. The CDR3 loop is CASSLGTPTGF. The CDR3 coding sequence is TGTGCCAGCAGCCTTGGGACACCGACGGGCTTC.